The next 14 T cell receptor beta chains were all read from a single sample in a study of shared clonotypes between healthy human individuals. Assay used: immunoSEQ multiplex PCR; TCRdb lists only in-frame clones, some missing. This sample has 90,000 to 120,000 clones, with 68% found just once. Sequencing used memory CD8+ T cells sorted from blood. Subset in this sample: CD45RO+ cells pooled with CCR7-negative TemRA cells. Source of these receptors: a woman aged 30 to 39 in good health.

This clone was observed a handful of times. The V call is TRBV19, the J call TRBJ1-5, with a possible D match to TRBD1 (5 bases). This CDR3 spans 13 amino acids. In germline, CDR1 is LNHDA, CDR2 SQIVND (reference sequence). Trimming shortened V by 7 bases and J by 4 bases, and 11 bases separated the two germline ends. The CDR3, as DNA: TGTGCCAGTAACCTCGGGACGAATCAGCCCCAGCATTTT. As protein: CASNLGTNQPQHF.

There are many counts of this clone. The same CDR3 arises from other DNA sequences in this sample as well. The V and J genes are TRBV27 and TRBJ2-7; TRBD2 is a possible D gene (6 bases). Germline CDR1 reads MNHEY; CDR2 reads SMNVEV (reference sequence). The CDR3 has 15 residues. V lost 1 base and J lost 0, with 10 bases in between. Here the CDR3 DNA reads TGTGCCAGCAGTTTATTTGCGGGGAGCTCCTACGAGCAGTACTTC. Protein: CASSLFAGSSYEQYF.

The V gene is TRBV7-3, the J gene TRBJ2-7; D might be TRBD2 (5 bases). Germline CDR1 and CDR2: SGHTA and FQGTGA. CDR3 length equals 13 residues. The V and J ends lost 6 bases and 2 bases respectively, with 11 bases between them. CDR3 nucleotides: TGTGCCAGCAGGAAACCGGGGACCTACGAGCAGTACTTC. Protein: CASRKPGTYEQYF.

This clone was seen a handful of times. This rearrangement joins TRBV29-1 to TRBJ2-7; TRBD2 is a possible D gene (6 bases). V lost 3 bases to trimming and J lost 3 bases, with 6 bases between them. This CDR3 is 11 amino acids long. Germline lookup yields CDR1 SQVTM and CDR2 ANQGSEA. The CDR3 bases are TGCAGCGTTGAGCGGGACTACGAGCAGTACTTC. This sequence encodes CSVERDYEQYF.

This clone was detected many times. This chain joins TRBV6-5 and TRBJ2-7; 9 bases match TRBD1. Germline V gene sequence: CDR1 MNHEY, CDR2 SVGAGI. Trimming took 5 bases from V and 3 from J; bases not matched to a gene: 5. CDR3 size: 14 residues. The CDR3 DNA sequence: TGTGCCAGCAGTACCGGGACAGGGATCTACGAGCAGTACTTC. As protein: CASSTGTGIYEQYF.

The V call is TRBV6-6, the J call TRBJ1-5, with 8 bases identical to TRBD1. The CDR3 consists of 13 residues. Germline V CDR1 and CDR2: MNHNY, SVGAGI (reference sequence). V shed 6 bases and J 4 bases; nucleotides not matched to a gene: 2. This chain's CDR3 is CASRTGGNQPQHF. CDR3 DNA: TGTGCCAGCAGAACAGGGGGGAATCAGCCCCAGCATTTT.

The V gene is TRBV27, the J gene TRBJ2-1; 12 bases agree with TRBD2. Trimming took 6 bases from V and 4 from J; bases not matched to a gene: 1. Germline lookup yields CDR1 MNHEY and CDR2 SMNVEV (reference sequence). The CDR3 has 14 residues. CDR3 nucleotide sequence: TGTGCCAGCAGGACTAGCGGGAGTTACAATGAGCAGTTCTTC. This translates into CASRTSGSYNEQFF.

Ten or more counts support this clone. Other DNA sequences in this specimen translate into the identical CDR3. The CDR3 DNA is TGTGCCAGCAGGAAAAGGTTGGGGTGGGAGACCCAGTACTTC. Residues: CASRKRLGWETQYF. The chain is built from TRBV28 and TRBJ2-5; D unresolved. The CDR3 extends over 14 amino acids. From germline, CDR1 is MDHEN and CDR2 SYDVKM. V gave up 6 bases and J gave up 5 bases, with 16 bases separating them.

The CDR3 DNA reads TGTGCCAGCAGTTTATACGGACTAGCGGGAGGGGGAGGCTACGAGCAGTACTTC. Encoded protein: CASSLYGLAGGGGYEQYF. The chain carries TRBV28 and TRBJ2-7, with 15 bases that match TRBD2. Germline CDR1 MDHEN, CDR2 SYDVKM. The CDR3 length is 18 residues. The V and J ends lost 1 base and 3 bases, in that order; junction bases with no gene match: 7.

The chain recombines TRBV7-9 with TRBJ1-1; no definite D call. V lost 6 bases and J 2 bases, leaving 13 bases between the germline ends. Germline V gives CDR1 SEHNR, CDR2 FQNEAQ (reference sequence). The CDR3 is 14 amino acids. The CDR3 is CASRLGRGNTEAFF. CDR3 DNA: TGTGCCAGCAGACTAGGACGGGGAAACACTGAAGCTTTCTTT. Supplemented by reference TRBV7-9 and TRBJ1-1, the full variable domain reads DTGVSQNPRHKITKRGQNVTFRCDPISEHNRLYWYRQTLGQGPEFLTYFQNEAQLEKSRLLSDRFSAERPKGSFSTLEIQRTEQGDSAMYLCASRLGRGNTEAFFGQGTRLTVV.

The chain has TRBV19 and TRBJ2-5, with D uncertain. Gene TRBJ2-7 matches the end of the DNA better, so the J call may be wrong. The CDR3 runs 15 residues. The germline gives CDR1 LNHDA, CDR2 SQIVND (reference sequence). The CDR3 is CASSIEGRPYYEQYF. The CDR3 bases are TGTGCCAGTAGTATAGAGGGCAGGCCCTACTACGAGCAGTACTTC.

Concerning this clone itself: The sample holds other DNA sequences that translate to the same CDR3. CDR3: CATSRGQGNEKLFF. Written as DNA, the CDR3 is TGTGCCACCAGCCGGGGACAGGGGAATGAAAAACTGTTTTTT. The chain carries TRBV15 and TRBJ1-4; the match to TRBD1 covers 10 bases. The CDR3 sequence is 14 residues long. V lost 5 bases and J lost 5; bases outside the gene matches: 2. The germline gives CDR1 LNHNV, CDR2 YYDKDF (reference sequence).

This chain links TRBV6-5 with TRBJ2-7; the match to TRBD1 covers 8 bases. The ends lost 6 bases at V and 6 bases at J; junction bases unmatched: 7. Germline values: CDR1 MNHEY, CDR2 SVGAGI. The CDR3 length is 13 residues. CDR3 coding DNA: TGTGCCAGCAGACGGACAGGGTTCGGCGAGCAGTACTTC. Its protein is CASRRTGFGEQYF.

The genes are TRBV10-3 and TRBJ2-1; possibly TRBD2 for D (5 bases). CDR3 length equals 13 residues. Germline CDR1 and CDR2: ENHRY and SYGVKD. V gave up 3 bases and J gave up 10 bases, with 13 bases separating them. CDR3 loop: CAISDSGSGEQFF. The CDR3 nucleotides read TGTGCCATCAGTGACTCGGGGTCTGGGGAGCAGTTCTTC.